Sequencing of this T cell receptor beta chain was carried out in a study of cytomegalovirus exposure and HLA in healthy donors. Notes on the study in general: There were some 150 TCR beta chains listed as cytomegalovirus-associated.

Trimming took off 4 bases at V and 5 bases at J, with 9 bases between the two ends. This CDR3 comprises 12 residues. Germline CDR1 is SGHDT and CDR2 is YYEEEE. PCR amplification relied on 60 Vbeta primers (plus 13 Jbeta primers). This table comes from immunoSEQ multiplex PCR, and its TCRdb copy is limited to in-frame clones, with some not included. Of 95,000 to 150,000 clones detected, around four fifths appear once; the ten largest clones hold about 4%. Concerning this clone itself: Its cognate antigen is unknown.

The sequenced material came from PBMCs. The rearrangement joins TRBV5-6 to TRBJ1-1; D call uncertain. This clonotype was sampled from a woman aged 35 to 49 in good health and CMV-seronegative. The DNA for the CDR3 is TGTGCCAGCAGCCTCGGGTCTACTGAAGCTTTCTTT. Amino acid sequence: CASSLGSTEAFF.